Included here is one T cell receptor (beta chain) sequence, with context. Its antigen is unidentified. Each 20-30 mg portion of unsorted bulk tissue served as the source for co-extraction of RNA and DNA. Through surgical resection, the patients' primary liver carcinoma was treated. This entry is derived from a study of tumor-infiltrating lymphocytes in primary liver carcinoma. Germline V gene data show CDR1 as MNHNS and CDR2 as SASEGT. Trimming stripped 7 bases from V and 2 bases from J, with 15 bases between. CDR3 length: 15 residues. cDNA specific to TCR beta was made from around 530 ng of total RNA, with a constant-region primer employed for priming. Library construction for TCR beta comprised three nested multiplex PCR rounds performed with slightly modified ARM-PCR. For roughly 10 cycles apiece, the opening two PCR rounds ran with TRBV1-TRBV30 forward primers and a C-beta reverse primer. TCRdb analysed the multiplex PCR reads with MiXCR anew, one entry per CDR3 protein. In the table there are 45,000 to 65,000 distinct CDR3 sequences, over 65% of which are singletons.

Points from the study as a whole: Tumor region pairs showed greater overlap than either tumor-adjacent or tumor-blood pairs did. About 7.5-25% of top clones, no more, were shared by all five regions.

The rearrangement joins TRBV6-1 to TRBJ2-1, with TRBD2 as a possible D gene (5 bases). Sequenced sample: liver tumor tissue from sampling region 5. Subset given: tumor region T5, tumor centre. The receptor was isolated from a man between 40 and 49 years old with primary liver carcinoma and hepatitis B virus infection. The CDR3 spells CASTLKRHAYNEQFF. In DNA, the CDR3 is TGTGCCAGCACCCTGAAGCGGCACGCCTACAATGAGCAGTTCTTC.